The 7 T cell receptor beta chains in this list originate from one sample, sequenced in a study of cytotoxic CD8 clonotypes in ibrutinib-treated CLL. TCRdb's table, derived via immunoSEQ multiplex PCR, lists solely in-frame clones and lacks some. The repertoire has under 200,000 clones, 81% of them found once; the top ten carry about 2%. Sample: PBMCs, taken after 12 months of ibrutinib treatment. These receptors all stem from a human donor with chronic lymphocytic leukemia.

This rearrangement joins TRBV27 to TRBJ2-2; the D is unclear. Germline CDR1 reads MNHEY; CDR2 reads SMNVEV (reference sequence). V was shortened by 5 bases and J by 3 bases, with 4 bases between the two germline ends. The CDR3 is 12 amino acids. In DNA form, the CDR3 reads TGTGCCAGCAGTCGCCACACCGGGGAGCTGTTTTTT. Residues: CASSRHTGELFF.

The V gene is TRBV28, the J gene TRBJ2-7; 7 bases are shared with TRBD2. CDR3 size: 13 residues. Germline V gene data show CDR1 as MDHEN and CDR2 as SYDVKM. The V segment lost 4 bases and the J segment 4 bases; nucleotides outside the gene matches: 4. CDR3 sequence (DNA): TGTGCCAGCAGTTCGGGACTATTGTACGAGCAGTACTTC. Its protein is CASSSGLLYEQYF.

This sequence joins TRBV5-1 and TRBJ2-3; no definite D call. V dropped 1 base and J dropped 6 bases, with 9 bases sitting between them. The CDR3 loop spans 13 amino acids. The V gene's germline CDR1 is SGHRS and CDR2 YFSETQ. The CDR3 sequence: CASSLLRTDTQYF. CDR3 nucleotide sequence: TGCGCCAGCAGCTTGCTGCGGACGGATACGCAGTATTTT.

The chain joins TRBV19 to TRBJ1-5; 9 bases line up with TRBD1. CDR1 is LNHDA, CDR2 SQIVND, per germline (reference sequence). The J segment lost 2 bases and the V segment lost 3 bases, leaving 5 bases of the junction unmatched. The length of the CDR3 is 16 residues. CDR3 protein: CASSIGTGYRNQPQHF. For the CDR3, the DNA is TGTGCCAGTAGTATTGGGACAGGGTATCGCAATCAGCCCCAGCATTTT.

The chain employs TRBV19 and TRBJ1-2; possible D gene TRBD1, 5 bases. Germline lookup yields CDR1 LNHDA and CDR2 SQIVND (reference sequence). This CDR3 has 12 amino acids. V gave up 7 bases and J gave up 2 bases, with 8 bases separating them. DNA of the CDR3: TGTGCCAGTAAACGGGGCAACTATGGCTACACCTTC. Encoded protein: CASKRGNYGYTF.

Notes on this clone: The same CDR3 also results from other DNA sequences found in this sample. The V call is TRBV27, the J call TRBJ1-2; possible D gene TRBD1, 6 bases. Germline V gene lookup returns CDR1 MNHEY and CDR2 SMNVEV (reference sequence). The CDR3 has 13 residues. V lost 2 bases to trimming and J lost 2 bases, with 6 bases between them. This CDR3 reads CASSLQGNYGYTF. The DNA for the CDR3 is TGTGCCAGCAGTTTACAGGGGAACTATGGCTACACCTTC.

The rearrangement uses TRBV28 and TRBJ2-1; D gene ambiguous. CDR1 is MDHEN, CDR2 SYDVKM, per germline. There are 16 residues in the CDR3. Trimming stripped 6 bases from V and 5 bases from J, with 20 bases between. The chain's CDR3 is CASSRRARRSHNEQFF. CDR3 nucleotides: TGTGCCAGCAGCCGCCGGGCCAGGAGATCACACAATGAGCAGTTCTTC. Supplemented by reference TRBV28 and TRBJ2-1, the full variable domain reads DVKVTQSSRYLVKRTGEKVFLECVQDMDHENMFWYRQDPGLGLRLIYFSYDVKMKEKGDIPEGYSVSREKKERFSLILESASTNQTSMYLCASSRRARRSHNEQFFGPGTRLTVL.